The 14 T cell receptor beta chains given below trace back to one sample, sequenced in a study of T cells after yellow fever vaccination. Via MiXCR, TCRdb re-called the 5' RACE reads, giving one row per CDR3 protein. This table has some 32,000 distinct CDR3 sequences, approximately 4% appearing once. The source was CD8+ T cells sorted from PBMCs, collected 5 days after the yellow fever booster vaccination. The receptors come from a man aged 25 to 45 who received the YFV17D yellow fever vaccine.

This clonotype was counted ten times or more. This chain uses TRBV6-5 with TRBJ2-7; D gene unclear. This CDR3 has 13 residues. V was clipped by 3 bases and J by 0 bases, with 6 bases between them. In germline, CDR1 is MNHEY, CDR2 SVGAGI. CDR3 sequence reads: CASSYSSSYEQYF. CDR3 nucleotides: TGTGCCAGCAGTTATTCAAGCTCCTACGAGCAGTACTTC.

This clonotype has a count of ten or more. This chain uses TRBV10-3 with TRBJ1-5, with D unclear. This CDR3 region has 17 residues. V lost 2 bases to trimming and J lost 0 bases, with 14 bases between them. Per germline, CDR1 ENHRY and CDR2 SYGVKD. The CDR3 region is CAISEEGPLASNQPQHF. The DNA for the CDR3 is TGTGCCATCAGTGAGGAGGGTCCCCTAGCTAGCAATCAGCCCCAGCATTTT.

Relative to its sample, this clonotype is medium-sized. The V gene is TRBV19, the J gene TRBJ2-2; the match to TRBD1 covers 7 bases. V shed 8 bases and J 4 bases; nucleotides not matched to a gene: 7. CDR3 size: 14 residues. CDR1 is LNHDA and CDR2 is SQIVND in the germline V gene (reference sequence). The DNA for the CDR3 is TGTGCCAGTCGGCCGGGACAGAGCACCGGGGAGCTGTTTTTT. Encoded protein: CASRPGQSTGELFF. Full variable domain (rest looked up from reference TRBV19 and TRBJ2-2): DGGITQSPKYLFRKEGQNVTLSCEQNLNHDAMYWYRQDPGQGLRLIYYSQIVNDFQKGDIAEGYSVSREKKESFPLTVTSAQKNPTAFYLCASRPGQSTGELFFGEGSRLTVL.

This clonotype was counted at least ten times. The CDR3 DNA reads as TGCAGCGTTGGAGGACACTCATACGAGCAGTACTTC. Encoded protein: CSVGGHSYEQYF. V gene TRBV29-1 combines with J gene TRBJ2-7; D is possibly TRBD1 (5 bases). V was cut by 4 bases and J by 4 bases, with 11 bases left in between. The CDR3 contains 12 residues. The V gene's germline CDR1 is SQVTM and CDR2 ANQGSEA.

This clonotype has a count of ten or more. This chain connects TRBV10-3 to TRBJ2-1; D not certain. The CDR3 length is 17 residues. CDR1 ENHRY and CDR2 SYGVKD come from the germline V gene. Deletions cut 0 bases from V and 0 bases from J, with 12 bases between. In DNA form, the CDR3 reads TGTGCCATCAGTGAGTCGAAAATCGCGAGCTCCTACAATGAGCAGTTCTTC. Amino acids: CAISESKIASSYNEQFF.

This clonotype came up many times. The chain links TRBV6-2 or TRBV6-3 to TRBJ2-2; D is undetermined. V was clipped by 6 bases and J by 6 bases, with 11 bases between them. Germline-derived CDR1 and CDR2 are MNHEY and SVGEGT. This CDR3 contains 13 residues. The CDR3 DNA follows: TGTGCCAGCAGAAATCTCTTGGCCGGGGAGCTGTTTTTT. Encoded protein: CASRNLLAGELFF.

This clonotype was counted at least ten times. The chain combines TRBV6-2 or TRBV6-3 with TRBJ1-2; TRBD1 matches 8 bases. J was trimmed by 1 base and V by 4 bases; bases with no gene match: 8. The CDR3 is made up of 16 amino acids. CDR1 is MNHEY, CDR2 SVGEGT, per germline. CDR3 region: CASSWDRPTNNYGYTF. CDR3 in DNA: TGTGCCAGCAGTTGGGACAGGCCAACGAATAACTATGGCTACACCTTC.

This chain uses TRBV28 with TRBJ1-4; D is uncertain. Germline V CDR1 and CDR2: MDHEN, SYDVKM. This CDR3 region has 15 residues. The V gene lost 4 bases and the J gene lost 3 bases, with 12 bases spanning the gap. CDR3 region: CASSSAVDPNEKLFF. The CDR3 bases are TGTGCCAGCAGTTCCGCCGTCGATCCTAATGAAAAACTGTTTTTT.

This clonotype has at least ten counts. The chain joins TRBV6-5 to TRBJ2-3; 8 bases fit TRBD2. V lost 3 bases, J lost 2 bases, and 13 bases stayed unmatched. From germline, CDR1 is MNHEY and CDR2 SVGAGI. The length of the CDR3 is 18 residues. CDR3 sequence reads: CASSYTVGGRHSTDTQYF. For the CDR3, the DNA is TGTGCCAGCAGTTATACGGTTGGCGGGAGGCACTCCACAGATACGCAGTATTTT.

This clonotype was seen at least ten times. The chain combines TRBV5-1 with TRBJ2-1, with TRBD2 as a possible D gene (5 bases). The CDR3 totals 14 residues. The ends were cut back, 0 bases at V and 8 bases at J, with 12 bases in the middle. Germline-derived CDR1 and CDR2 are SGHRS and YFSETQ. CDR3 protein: CASSLGVAIDEQFF. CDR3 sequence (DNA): TGCGCCAGCAGCTTGGGGGTAGCGATAGATGAGCAGTTCTTC.

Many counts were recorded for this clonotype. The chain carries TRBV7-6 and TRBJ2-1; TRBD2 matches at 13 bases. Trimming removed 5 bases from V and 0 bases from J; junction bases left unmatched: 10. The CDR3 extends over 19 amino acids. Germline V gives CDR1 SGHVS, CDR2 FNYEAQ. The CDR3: CASSPGLAGESSSYNEQFF. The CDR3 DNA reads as TGTGCCAGCAGCCCAGGACTAGCGGGAGAATCGAGCTCCTACAATGAGCAGTTCTTC.

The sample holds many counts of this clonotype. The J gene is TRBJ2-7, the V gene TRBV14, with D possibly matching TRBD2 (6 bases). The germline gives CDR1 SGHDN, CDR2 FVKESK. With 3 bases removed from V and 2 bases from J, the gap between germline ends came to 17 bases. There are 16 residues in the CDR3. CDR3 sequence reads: CASSHILATQTYEQYF. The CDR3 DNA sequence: TGTGCCAGCAGCCATATCCTAGCGACCCAGACCTACGAGCAGTACTTC.

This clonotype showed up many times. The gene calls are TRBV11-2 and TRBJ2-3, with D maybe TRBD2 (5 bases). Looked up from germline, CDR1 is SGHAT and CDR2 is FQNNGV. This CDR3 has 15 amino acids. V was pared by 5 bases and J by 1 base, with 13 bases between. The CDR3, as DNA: TGTGCCAGCAGCCATCTATGGGGAGGCACAGATACGCAGTATTTT. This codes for CASSHLWGGTDTQYF.

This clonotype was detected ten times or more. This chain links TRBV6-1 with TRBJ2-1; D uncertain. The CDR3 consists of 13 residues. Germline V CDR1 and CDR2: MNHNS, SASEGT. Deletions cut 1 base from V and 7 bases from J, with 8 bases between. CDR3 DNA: TGTGCCAGCAGTGAAGTACATGCGAATGAGCAGTTCTTC. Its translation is CASSEVHANEQFF.